A single sample gave rise to the 15 T cell receptor beta chains below, sequenced in a study of shared T cell receptors in the human thymus. The table came from immunoSEQ multiplex PCR; TCRdb's copy has only in-frame clones and leaves some out. The sample has hundreds of thousands of clones, more than 75% seen once. This sample also belongs to another study, concerning human thymus T cells.

Sample: thymocytes. These receptors originate from a boy in the first two years of life with a congenital heart defect.

The chain links TRBV28 to TRBJ1-1, with D perhaps matching TRBD1 (5 bases). CDR1 MDHEN and CDR2 SYDVKM come from the germline V gene. The CDR3 totals 17 residues. V lost 5 bases and J lost 0, with 19 bases in between. In nucleotides, the CDR3 is TGTGCCAGCAGTCCCCTCCCCGGGGGGGGAATGAACACTGAAGCTTTCTTT. This sequence encodes CASSPLPGGGMNTEAFF.

This sequence joins TRBV5-1 and TRBJ2-3; possibly TRBD1 for D (5 bases). CDR1 and CDR2 (germline): SGHRS, YFSETQ. The V gene lost 0 bases and the J gene lost 5 bases, with 16 bases spanning the gap. The CDR3 covers 16 residues. The CDR3 sequence is CASSLAPGYARDTQYF. In DNA form, the CDR3 reads TGCGCCAGCAGCTTGGCCCCAGGGTACGCACGAGATACGCAGTATTTT.

The V and J genes are TRBV5-6 and TRBJ1-2; 8 bases line up with TRBD1. The CDR3 runs to 16 residues. Losses at the gene ends were 5 bases for V and 2 bases for J; bases not matched to a gene: 11. Germline lookup yields CDR1 SGHDT and CDR2 YYEEEE. The DNA for the CDR3 is TGTGCCAGCAGACCTACACCGGGACAGGAGAACTATGGCTACACCTTC. This encodes CASRPTPGQENYGYTF.

The rearrangement joins TRBV14 to TRBJ2-1, with D perhaps matching TRBD2 (5 bases). The CDR3 is 15 residues long. V lost 10 bases, J lost 4 bases, and 20 bases lay in between. Germline loops: CDR1 SGHDN, CDR2 FVKESK. CDR3 DNA: TGTGCCACTTCAAAACCTGGGAGAGGGTACAATGAGCAGTTCTTC. The encoded protein is CATSKPGRGYNEQFF.

This clone was counted a single time. The chain recombines TRBV4-3 with TRBJ2-3; TRBD2 agrees at 11 bases. The germline V gene encodes CDR1 LGHNA and CDR2 YSLEER. There are 17 residues in the CDR3. The V and J ends lost 0 bases and 6 bases, in that order; junction bases with no gene match: 8. The chain's CDR3 is CASSQDLTSGITDTQYF. CDR3 nucleotide sequence: TGCGCCAGCAGCCAAGATTTGACTAGCGGGATCACGGATACGCAGTATTTT.

The V gene is TRBV7-2, the J gene TRBJ2-1, with 9 bases matching TRBD2. The CDR3 has 16 amino acids. V lost 1 base to trimming and J lost 3 bases; unmatched junction nucleotides: 4. CDR1 and CDR2 (germline): SGHTA, FQGNSA. CDR3 sequence: CASSLGLAGFYNEQFF. In DNA form, the CDR3 reads TGTGCCAGCAGCTTAGGCCTAGCGGGGTTCTACAATGAGCAGTTCTTC.

This clone was observed a few times. The chain couples TRBV7-8 to TRBJ1-3; TRBD1 is a possible D gene (5 bases). V was shortened by 4 bases and J by 2 bases, with 18 bases between the two germline ends. Germline CDR1 reads SGHVS; CDR2 reads FQNEAQ. The CDR3 contains 17 residues. CDR3 DNA: TGTGCCAGCAGCTCTACTCCTTCAACAGGCCCTGGAAACACCATATATTTT. Protein product: CASSSTPSTGPGNTIYF.

The CDR3 loop reads CASSLSGQAKNTEAFF. The CDR3 DNA follows: TGCGCCAGCAGCCTCTCGGGACAGGCAAAGAACACTGAAGCTTTCTTT. The chain has TRBV4-3 and TRBJ1-1; 8 bases align to TRBD1. V lost 4 bases to trimming and J lost 1 base; unmatched junction nucleotides: 8. This CDR3 is built from 16 residues. Germline CDR1 LGHNA, CDR2 YSLEER.

The rearrangement joins TRBV9 to TRBJ1-2; possibly TRBD1 for D (6 bases). The CDR3 consists of 14 residues. The V gene's germline CDR1 is SGDLS and CDR2 YYNGEE. V was shortened by 1 base and J by 8 bases, with 15 bases between the two germline ends. The CDR3 sequence is CASSVSRQAEGYTF. In DNA, the CDR3 is TGTGCCAGCAGCGTATCAAGACAGGCGGAGGGCTACACCTTC.

The V gene is TRBV5-3, the J gene TRBJ1-5, with D possibly being TRBD1 (6 bases). TRBV5-3 is labeled an ORF, and its function is uncertain. The V end was cut by 5 bases, the J end by 1 base, with 13 bases between. The CDR3 sequence is 15 residues long. In DNA, the CDR3 is TGTGCCAGAAGACAAGACAGGCCGAGCAATCAGCCCCAGCATTTT. It is translated as CARRQDRPSNQPQHF.

This chain uses TRBV5-6 with TRBJ1-6, with D maybe TRBD1 (5 bases). The CDR3 spans 15 residues. The germline V gene encodes CDR1 SGHDT and CDR2 YYEEEE. Trimming cost V 2 bases and J 4 bases, with 10 bases left between them. CDR3 DNA sequence: TGTGCCAGCAGCTTCACAGGCGTATATAATTCACCCCTCCACTTT. Residues: CASSFTGVYNSPLHF.

The gene calls are TRBV28 and TRBJ1-5; D perhaps matches TRBD1 (6 bases). The V and J ends lost 6 bases and 1 base respectively, with 22 bases between them. CDR1 is MDHEN and CDR2 is SYDVKM in the germline V gene. The CDR3 loop spans 18 amino acids. Written as DNA, the CDR3 is TGTGCCAGCAGACTACCATCCATGCGACAGGAGAGCAATCAGCCCCAGCATTTT. Residues: CASRLPSMRQESNQPQHF. Full variable domain (missing parts from reference TRBV28 and TRBJ1-5): DVKVTQSSRYLVKRTGEKVFLECVQDMDHENMFWYRQDPGLGLRLIYFSYDVKMKEKGDIPEGYSVSREKKERFSLILESASTNQTSMYLCASRLPSMRQESNQPQHFGDGTRLSIL.

The V call is TRBV6-4, the J call TRBJ2-7, with unresolved D. The germline V gene has CDR1 MRHNA and CDR2 SNTAGT. Trimming took off 3 bases at V and 3 bases at J, with 12 bases between the two ends. The CDR3 contains 14 residues. The CDR3 here is CASSETAENYEQYF. The CDR3, as DNA: TGTGCCAGCAGTGAGACGGCGGAAAACTACGAGCAGTACTTC.

The genes are TRBV2 and TRBJ2-2, with TRBD2 matching 14 bases. Per the germline V gene, CDR1 is SNHLY and CDR2 is FYNNEI. The CDR3 runs 21 residues. With 2 bases clipped from V and 4 bases from J, the junction kept 15 bases outside the gene matches. CDR3 nucleotides: TGTGCCAGCAGTGAAAACCGGGACGCGGGACTAGCGGGAGTGGGCACCGGGGAGCTGTTTTTT. Its translation: CASSENRDAGLAGVGTGELFF.

This chain joins TRBV6-6 and TRBJ2-7; no clear D. Trimming took off 0 bases at V and 1 base at J, with 7 bases between the two ends. This CDR3 is built from 14 residues. Germline V gene data show CDR1 as MNHNY and CDR2 as SVGAGI (reference sequence). The CDR3 DNA sequence: TGTGCCAGCAGTTACTCGTCGGTGTCCTACGAGCAGTACTTC. This sequence encodes CASSYSSVSYEQYF.